A selection of T cell receptor beta chains follows, all from one sample in a study of blood T cell repertoires in COVID-19. Libraries were prepared by immunoSEQ multiplex PCR; TCRdb keeps only in-frame clonotypes and omits some of them. The data contain 250,000 to 300,000 clones, 85% to 90% of them seen just once; the ten biggest clones take up roughly a sixth. The specimen was PBMCs or T cells enriched from blood (not recorded which). The receptors here all came from a man aged 18 to 30 who had recovered from COVID-19. CDR3s include the opening cysteine and the closing phenylalanine or tryptophan. The order of the fields is J gene, V gene, clone size, D gene, CDR3 DNA, CDR3 protein. A D gene is named only where the DNA matches it firmly. Only some rows state a clone size, as once, few, many or a class for expanded clones.

TRBJ1-1	TRBV21-1	-	-	TGTGCCAGCAGCCCCGGGTCCGGGACAGCGAACACTGAAGCTTTCTTT	CASSPGSGTANTEAFF
TRBJ2-1	TRBV5-1	-	TRBD2	TGCGCCAGCAGCCCGGATGGTTCTAGCGGGATTGATGAGCAGTTCTTC	CASSPDGSSGIDEQFF
TRBJ1-5	TRBV19	-	-	TGTGCCAGTAGTATGGCAGTGTATAGCAATCAGCCCCAGCATTTT	CASSMAVYSNQPQHF
TRBJ1-4	TRBV4-1	few	-	TGCGCCAGCAGCCAAGTAGGGGCCTCAGTCGAAAAACTGTTTTTT	CASSQVGASVEKLFF
TRBJ1-5	TRBV5-6	-	-	TGTGCCAGCAGCTTTTCCGGTTACAATCAGCCCCAGCATTTT	CASSFSGYNQPQHF
TRBJ1-5	TRBV27	once	-	TGTGCCAGCGGGGGGTCGGTCGGTCAGCCCCAGCATTTT	CASGGSVGQPQHF
TRBJ2-7	TRBV16	-	TRBD1	TGTGCCAGCAGCCCCACCCTGTCCGGGCAGGGGGCCTACGAGCAGTACTTC	CASSPTLSGQGAYEQYF
TRBJ1-6	TRBV7-8	-	TRBD1	TGTGCCAGCAGCTTCCCCACAGGGGGCAACTATAATTCACCCCTCCACTTT	CASSFPTGGNYNSPLHF
TRBJ2-5	TRBV10-2	-	TRBD2	TGCGCCAGCAGTGAGCGGCTAGCGGGCGGAGAGACCCAGTACTTC	CASSERLAGGETQYF
TRBJ1-2	TRBV7-9	-	-	TGTGCCAGCAGCTTAGGAAACAGCGGGGCTGGCTACACCTTC	CASSLGNSGAGYTF
TRBJ2-5	TRBV6-5	-	TRBD2	TGTGCCAGCAGTTCTATAAGCGGGAAAGAGACCCAGTACTTC	CASSSISGKETQYF
TRBJ2-3	TRBV5-6	-	-	TGTGCCAGCAGGGCAGGGGGCACAGATACGCAGTATTTT	CASRAGGTDTQYF
TRBJ2-1	TRBV13	-	-	TGTGCCAGCAGCTTCATAACGGGGGGACAAACCTACAATGAGCAGTTCTTC	CASSFITGGQTYNEQFF
TRBJ1-1	TRBV27	-	-	TGTGCCAGCAAGGGGATGAACACTGAAGCTTTCTTT	CASKGMNTEAFF
TRBJ1-2	TRBV5-1	-	TRBD1	TGCGCCAGCAGCTGGGATCCGGACAGGGGGGCCTATGGCTACACCTTC	CASSWDPDRGAYGYTF
TRBJ2-5	TRBV7-9	-	TRBD2	TGTGCCAGCAGAATCGGACTAGCGGGAGAGACCCAGTACTTC	CASRIGLAGETQYF
TRBJ2-7	TRBV7-9	once	TRBD1	TGTGCCAGCAGCTTATCGGGACAGGGGTTCAGCGAGCAGTACTTC	CASSLSGQGFSEQYF
TRBJ1-1	TRBV18	-	-	TGTGCCAGCTCACCGAACCGGGATGATGAAGCTTTCTTT	CASSPNRDDEAFF
TRBJ1-1	TRBV27	-	-	TGTGCCAGCAGTTCAGGACAGTTTATGGGCACTGAAGCTTTCTTT	CASSSGQFMGTEAFF
TRBJ1-4	TRBV7-9	once	TRBD1	TGTGCCAGCAGCCTCGGACAGGGGGCAATAACTAATGAAAAACTGTTTTTT	CASSLGQGAITNEKLFF
TRBJ2-7	TRBV10-3	-	-	TGTGCCATCAGTGTAGCGGAAAGCTCCTACGAGCAGTACTTC	CAISVAESSYEQYF
TRBJ2-5	TRBV27	-	-	TGTGCCAGCAGCGCGGAGGGGCGAGAGACCCAGTACTTC	CASSAEGRETQYF
TRBJ2-7	TRBV5-1	-	-	TGCGCCAGCAGCTTTTCACAGGGCTCCTACGAGCAGTACTTC	CASSFSQGSYEQYF
TRBJ1-1	TRBV5-5	-	-	TGTGCCAGCAGCTTGCTCGCGGGAGACATGAACACTGAAGCTTTCTTT	CASSLLAGDMNTEAFF
TRBJ2-7	TRBV7-4	-	TRBD1	TGTGCCAGCAGCTTAGACAGGGGGCCCTACGAGCAGTACTTC	CASSLDRGPYEQYF
TRBJ2-7	TRBV5-5	-	TRBD1	TGTGCCAGCAGCTGGGACAGGAGCTCCTACGAGCAGTACTTC	CASSWDRSSYEQYF
TRBJ2-6	TRBV28	-	TRBD1	TGTGCCAGCAGTTTTACAGGGGCCGGGGCCAACGTCCTGACTTTC	CASSFTGAGANVLTF
TRBJ1-2	TRBV5-6	-	TRBD1	TGTGCCAGCAGCTTTTTGGACAGGGGCTATGGCTACACCTTC	CASSFLDRGYGYTF
TRBJ1-5	TRBV15	few	-	TGTGCCACCAGCAGAGATACGGGGTCGAGCCAGCCCCAGCATTTT	CATSRDTGSSQPQHF
TRBJ2-7	TRBV7-6	many	TRBD2	TGTGCCAGCAGCTTAGCGGGAACTAGCGGGAGTGGTGAGCAGTACTTC	CASSLAGTSGSGEQYF
TRBJ2-5	TRBV28	-	-	TGTGCCAGCAGTGCGCCGAGAGGCGGAGAGACCCAGTACTTC	CASSAPRGGETQYF
TRBJ2-1	TRBV7-3	-	TRBD2	TGTGCCAGCAGCTTCACCACCGGGACTAGCGGGAGTGATGAGCAGTTCTTC	CASSFTTGTSGSDEQFF
TRBJ2-7	TRBV7-8	-	TRBD2	TGTGCCAGCAGCTTAGCTGGTAGCGGGTTCTACGAGCAGTACTTC	CASSLAGSGFYEQYF
TRBJ2-7	TRBV27	-	TRBD2	TGTGCCAGCAGTTCACGGGGCGGGGGGGTATACGAGCAGTACTTC	CASSSRGGGVYEQYF
TRBJ1-1	TRBV5-1	-	TRBD1	TGCGCCAGCAGCAGTGGACAGGGTGACGCCACTGAAGCTTTCTTT	CASSSGQGDATEAFF
TRBJ1-2	TRBV28	-	-	TGTGCCAGCAGTGTAGGGGCCAACTATGGCTACACCTTC	CASSVGANYGYTF
TRBJ1-4	TRBV11-2	once	-	TGTGCCAGCAGCCCACCTAGGGGTGGCGGTGAAAAACTGTTTTTT	CASSPPRGGGEKLFF
TRBJ2-5	TRBV12-3/TRBV12-4	-	-	TGTGCCAGCAGTTTTGGGACTTATGGGACCCAGTACTTC	CASSFGTYGTQYF
TRBJ2-7	TRBV5-1	-	TRBD2	TGCGCCAGCAGCCCGGGACTAGCGGGAGGAGCCGAGCAGTACTTC	CASSPGLAGGAEQYF
TRBJ2-1	TRBV5-1	-	TRBD2	TGCGCCAGCAGCTTGGAACTAGCGGACAATGAGCAGTTCTTC	CASSLELADNEQFF
TRBJ2-7	TRBV2	-	-	TGTGCCAGCAGTGAGGGGCAGGTCCCACCCTACGAGCAGTACTTC	CASSEGQVPPYEQYF
TRBJ1-3	TRBV30	-	TRBD1	TGTGCCTGGAGTCCGGGGACAGGCTTAGGAAACACCATATATTTT	CAWSPGTGLGNTIYF
TRBJ2-7	TRBV6-5	-	-	TGTGCCAGCAGAACTGGAGGCGAGCAGTACTTC	CASRTGGEQYF
TRBJ2-7	TRBV6-5	-	-	TGTGCCAGCAGGCAGGGATTGGGATCCTACGAGCAGTACTTC	CASRQGLGSYEQYF
TRBJ1-3	TRBV14	-	-	TGTGCCAGCAGCCAAGATGGGGCGGTGAGACCCATATATTTT	CASSQDGAVRPIYF
TRBJ2-7	TRBV5-6	-	-	TGTGCCAGCAGCTCGGACACCTCCTACGAGCAGTACTTC	CASSSDTSYEQYF